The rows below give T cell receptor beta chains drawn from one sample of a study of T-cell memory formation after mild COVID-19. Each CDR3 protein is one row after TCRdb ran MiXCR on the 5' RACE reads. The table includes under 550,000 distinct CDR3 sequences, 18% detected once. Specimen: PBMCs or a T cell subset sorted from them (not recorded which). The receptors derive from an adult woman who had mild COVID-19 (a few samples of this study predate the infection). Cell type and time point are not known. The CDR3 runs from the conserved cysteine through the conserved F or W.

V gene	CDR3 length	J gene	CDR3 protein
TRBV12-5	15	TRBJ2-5	CASGPGGANKETQYF
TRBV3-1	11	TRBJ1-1	CASSQVGEAFF
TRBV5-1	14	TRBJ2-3	CASSLNRITDTQYF
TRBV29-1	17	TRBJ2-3	CSIFQSLAVEEGDTQYF
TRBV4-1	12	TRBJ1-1	CASSPGSSEAFF
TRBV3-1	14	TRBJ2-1	CASSQGTPSHEQFF
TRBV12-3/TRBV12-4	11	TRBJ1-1	CASRSTGGAFF
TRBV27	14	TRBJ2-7	CASSSAGVLIEQYF
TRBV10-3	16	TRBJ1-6	CAISESGQGGGSPLHF
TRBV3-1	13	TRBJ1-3	CASSQDPGLTIYF
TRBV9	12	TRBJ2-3	CASSVEGGTQYF
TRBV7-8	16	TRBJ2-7	CASSLVLAGGLYEQYF
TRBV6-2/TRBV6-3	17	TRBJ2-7	CASRSRITGNGSYEQYF
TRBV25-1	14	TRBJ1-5	CASSESYSNQPQHF
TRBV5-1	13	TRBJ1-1	CASKDSLNTEAFF
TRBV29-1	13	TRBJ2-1	CSVGLAGGYEQFF
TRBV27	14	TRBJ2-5	CASSLVAPTGTQYF
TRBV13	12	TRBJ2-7	CASSTYRGEQYF
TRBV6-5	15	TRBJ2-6	CASSQGPSGANVLTF
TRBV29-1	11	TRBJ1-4	CSVAENEKLFF
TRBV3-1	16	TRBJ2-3	CASSQGAGVPTDTQYF
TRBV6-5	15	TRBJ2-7	CASSYYRESSYEQYF
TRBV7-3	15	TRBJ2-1	CASSFPGRGYNEQFF
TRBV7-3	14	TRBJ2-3	CASSFLGLTDTQYF
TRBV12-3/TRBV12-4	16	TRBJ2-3	CASSPGVGVWGDTQYF
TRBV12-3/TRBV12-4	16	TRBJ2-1	CASSPRLAGGNNEQFF
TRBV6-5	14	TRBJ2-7	CASRSGTGSREQYF
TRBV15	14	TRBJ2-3	CATRRTATTDTQYF
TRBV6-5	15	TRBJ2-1	CASSYGRGGLDEQFF
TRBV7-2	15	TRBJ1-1	CASSFITGGNTEAFF
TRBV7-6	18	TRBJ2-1	CASSLARDRRSSYNEQFF
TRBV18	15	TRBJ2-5	CASSPSVGQQETQYF
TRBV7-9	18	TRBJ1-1	CASSLGQGRGTGNTEAFF
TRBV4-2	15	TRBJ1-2	CASSQGLDSGYGYTF
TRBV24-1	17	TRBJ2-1	CATSDVERTGPKNEQFF
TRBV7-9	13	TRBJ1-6	CATVEVGNSPLHF
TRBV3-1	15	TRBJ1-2	CASTTTWGGLSGYTF
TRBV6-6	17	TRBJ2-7	CASSPGQGGNAVYEQYF
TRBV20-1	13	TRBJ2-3	CSARDGYTDTQYF
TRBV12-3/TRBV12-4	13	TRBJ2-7	CASSPEPVTVQYF